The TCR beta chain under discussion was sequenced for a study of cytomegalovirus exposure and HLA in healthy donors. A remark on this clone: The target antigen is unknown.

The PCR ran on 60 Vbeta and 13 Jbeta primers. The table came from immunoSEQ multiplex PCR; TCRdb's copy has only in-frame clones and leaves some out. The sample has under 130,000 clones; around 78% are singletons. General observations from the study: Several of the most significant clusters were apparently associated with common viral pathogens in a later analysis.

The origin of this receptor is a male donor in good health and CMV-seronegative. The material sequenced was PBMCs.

In DNA form, the CDR3 reads TGTGCCTGGAGTGTACGCTTTAGGAGTAGCGGGAGGGCCATACGGCGCGATACGCAGTATTTT. Its translation is CAWSVRFRSSGRAIRRDTQYF. This chain joins TRBV30 and TRBJ2-3, with TRBD2 matching 11 bases. The V gene's germline CDR1 is GTSNPN and CDR2 SVGIG (reference sequence). V lost 0 bases, J lost 6 bases, and 23 bases stayed unmatched. The CDR3 loop spans 21 amino acids.